One sample yielded the 2 T cell receptor beta chains listed below, sequenced in a study of blood T cell repertoires in COVID-19. The data were produced by immunoSEQ multiplex PCR, yet TCRdb's version contains in-frame clones alone and is incomplete. The sample shows approximately 190,000 clones, roughly 79% of them seen only once. Sequencing input: peripheral blood. Receptors were obtained from a man aged 55-75 years with active or convalescent COVID-19.

This clone was recorded only once. This rearrangement joins TRBV9 to TRBJ2-5, with TRBD2 identical over 7 bases. J was trimmed by 4 bases and V by 6 bases; bases with no gene match: 9. Germline CDR1 is SGDLS and CDR2 is YYNGEE. This CDR3 spans 14 amino acids. The CDR3 bases are TGTGCCAGCATTGCACGGGAGGTGAGAGAGACCCAGTACTTC. This gives the protein CASIAREVRETQYF. Full variable domain (outside the CDR3, taken from reference TRBV9 and TRBJ2-5): DSGVTQTPKHLITATGQRVTLRCSPRSGDLSVYWYQQSLDQGLQFLIQYYNGEERAKGNILERFSAQQFPDLHSELNLSSLELGDSALYFCASIAREVRETQYFGPGTRLLVL.

V usage is TRBV5-6 and J usage is TRBJ1-3, with TRBD1 identical over 8 bases. The CDR3 contains 14 residues. Trimming cost V 3 bases and J 4 bases; bases outside gene matches: 3. CDR1 is SGHDT and CDR2 is YYEEEE in the germline V gene. DNA for the CDR3: TGTGCCAGCAGCTCCAGGGGGCACGGAAACACCATATATTTT. Translating gives CASSSRGHGNTIYF.